A selection of T cell receptor beta chains follows, all from one sample in a study of type 1 regulatory T cells. TCRdb itself ran the reads through MiXCR, one entry per CDR3 protein. Of 15,000 to 20,000 distinct CDR3 sequences listed, more than 8.5% are singletons. The specimen sequenced was CD4+ T cells, either the whole sample or a sorted fraction (not recorded which). The receptors here all came from a human donor in good health. CDR3s include the opening cysteine and the closing phenylalanine or tryptophan. A D gene is named only where the DNA matches it firmly. Size values are once, few and many counts, or a class for expanded clones, and some rows have none.

CDR3nt,CDR3aa,v_gene,j_gene,d_gene,abundance
TGTGCAAGTCGCTTAGTCCCGAGGGGGCTAGCCAAAAACATTCAGTACTTC,CASRLVPRGLAKNIQYF,TRBV12-2,TRBJ2-4,-,medium-sized
TGCAGTGCTAGGCTAGCGCCCTACAATGAGCAGTTCTTC,CSARLAPYNEQFF,TRBV20-1,TRBJ2-1,-,many
TGTGCCAGTAGCCGACAGGGGGCCATCCAAGAGACCCAGTACTTC,CASSRQGAIQETQYF,TRBV11-2,TRBJ2-5,TRBD1,many
TGTGCCAGCACAACTAGCGGGAGACGGAATGAGCAGTTCTTC,CASTTSGRRNEQFF,TRBV25-1,TRBJ2-1,TRBD2,-
TGTGCCAGCTCACCCACGAGGGGGGAATCCTACAATGAGCAGTTCTTC,CASSPTRGESYNEQFF,TRBV18,TRBJ2-1,-,many
TGTGCCAGCATAAGGCAGCAAAATCAGCCCCAGCATTTT,CASIRQQNQPQHF,TRBV6-1,TRBJ1-5,-,-
TGTGCCAGCAGTGAAGGGCTAGCGTTCACCGGGGAGCTGTTTTTT,CASSEGLAFTGELFF,TRBV2,TRBJ2-2,-,many
TGCGCCAGCAGGCTAGCGGGAGGCAATGAGCAGTTCTTC,CASRLAGGNEQFF,TRBV5-1,TRBJ2-1,TRBD2,-
TGTGCCAGCAGTTTTATGGATACGCAGTATTTT,CASSFMDTQYF,TRBV12-3/TRBV12-4,TRBJ2-3,-,many
TGCAGTGCTAGGAGACGTGGACTAGCGGGAGGGGGGGAGCAGTTCTTC,CSARRRGLAGGGEQFF,TRBV20-1,TRBJ2-1,TRBD2,-
TGTGCCAGCAGCTTATCTCAGCGAAGGGGGACAAATGAAAAACTGTTTTTT,CASSLSQRRGTNEKLFF,TRBV7-8,TRBJ1-4,-,few
TGCAGTGCTAGAGAGACGGGACCTATCGCTAATTCACCCCTCCACTTT,CSARETGPIANSPLHF,TRBV20-1,TRBJ1-6,-,few
TGTGCCATCAGTGGGGGGGACGTCTCCTACGAGCAGTACTTC,CAISGGDVSYEQYF,TRBV10-3,TRBJ2-7,-,-
TGTGCCATCAGCCGACAGGCCTTAGATCAGCCCCAGCATTTT,CAISRQALDQPQHF,TRBV10-3,TRBJ1-5,-,many
TGCAGCGTTCAAAGTCCGGGACAGGGGGCCTACGAGCAGTACTTC,CSVQSPGQGAYEQYF,TRBV29-1,TRBJ2-7,TRBD1,many
TGTGCCAGCAGTTTTAACAGACTGATCGGGGAGCTGTTTTTT,CASSFNRLIGELFF,TRBV12-3/TRBV12-4,TRBJ2-2,-,medium-sized
TGTGCCACCAGTCTTAGCGGGGACTCCTACGAGCAGTACTTC,CATSLSGDSYEQYF,TRBV24-1,TRBJ2-7,TRBD2,few
TGTGCCAGCAGCTTCGGGGGAGGAACAGATACGCAGTATTTT,CASSFGGGTDTQYF,TRBV11-1,TRBJ2-3,-,many
TGTGCCACCAGCCAAAACTCTGGGGCCAACGTCCTGACTTTC,CATSQNSGANVLTF,TRBV15,TRBJ2-6,-,many
TGTGCCAGCACCACCGGCGCGGGTGAGCAGTACTTC,CASTTGAGEQYF,TRBV18,TRBJ2-7,-,few